This entry describes one TCR beta chain. The method was immunoSEQ multiplex PCR; TCRdb's version includes in-frame clones alone and lacks a portion of them. Of roughly 200,000 clones listed, about 90% were seen once; the top ten hold 1.5% to 2%. Looked up from germline, CDR1 is MNHNY and CDR2 is SVGAGI (reference sequence). The CDR3 is made up of 13 amino acids. V lost 7 bases to trimming and J lost 6 bases, with 13 bases between them. The data were taken from a study of blood T cell repertoires in COVID-19. The specimen was peripheral blood. The chain uses TRBV6-6 and TRBJ1-5, with D perhaps matching TRBD1 (5 bases). This receptor was obtained from a man younger than 35 with active or convalescent COVID-19. The CDR3 here is CASTPGEVQPQHF. The CDR3, as DNA: TGTGCCAGCACCCCGGGGGAGGTTCAGCCCCAGCATTTT.